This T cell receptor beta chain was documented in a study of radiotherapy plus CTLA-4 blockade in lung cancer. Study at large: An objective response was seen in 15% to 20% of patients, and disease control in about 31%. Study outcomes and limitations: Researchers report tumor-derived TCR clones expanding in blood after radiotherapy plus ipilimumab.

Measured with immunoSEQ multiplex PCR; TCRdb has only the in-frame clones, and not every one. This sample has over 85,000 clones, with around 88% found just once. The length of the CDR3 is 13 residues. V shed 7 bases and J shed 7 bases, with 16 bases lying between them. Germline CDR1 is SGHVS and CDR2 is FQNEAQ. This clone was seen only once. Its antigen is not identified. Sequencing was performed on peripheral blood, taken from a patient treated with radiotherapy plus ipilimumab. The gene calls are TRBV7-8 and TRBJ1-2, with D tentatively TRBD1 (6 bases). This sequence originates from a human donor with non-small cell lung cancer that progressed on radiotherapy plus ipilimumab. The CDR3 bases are TGTGCCAGCACCCAGCGAGGGACAATTGGCTACACCTTC. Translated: CASTQRGTIGYTF.